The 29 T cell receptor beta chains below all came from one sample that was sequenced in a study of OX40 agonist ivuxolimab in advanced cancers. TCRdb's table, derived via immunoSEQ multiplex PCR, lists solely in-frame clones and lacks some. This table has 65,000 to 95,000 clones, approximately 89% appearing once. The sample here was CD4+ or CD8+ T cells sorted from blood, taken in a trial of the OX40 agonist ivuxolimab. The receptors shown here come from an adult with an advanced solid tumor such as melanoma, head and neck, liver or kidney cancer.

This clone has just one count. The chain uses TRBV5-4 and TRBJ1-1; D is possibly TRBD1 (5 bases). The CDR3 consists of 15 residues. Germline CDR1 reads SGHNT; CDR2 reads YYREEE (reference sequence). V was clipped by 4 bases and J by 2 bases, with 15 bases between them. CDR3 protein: CASSPALGGNTEAFF. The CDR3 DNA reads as TGTGCCAGCAGCCCAGCGTTGGGGGGTAACACTGAAGCTTTCTTT.

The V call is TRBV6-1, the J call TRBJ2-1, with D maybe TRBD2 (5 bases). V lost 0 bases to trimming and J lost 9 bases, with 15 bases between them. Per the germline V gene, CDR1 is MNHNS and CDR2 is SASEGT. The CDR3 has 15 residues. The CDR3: CASSEASLVASEQFF. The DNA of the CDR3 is TGTGCCAGCAGTGAAGCATCACTAGTGGCCAGTGAGCAGTTCTTC.

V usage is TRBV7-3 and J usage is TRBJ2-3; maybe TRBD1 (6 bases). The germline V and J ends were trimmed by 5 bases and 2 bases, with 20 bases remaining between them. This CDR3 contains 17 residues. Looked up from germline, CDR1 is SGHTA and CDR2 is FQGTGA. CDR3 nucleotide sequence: TGTGCCAGCAGCGCCTACCTGGGGGCGTCCAACACAGATACGCAGTATTTT. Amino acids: CASSAYLGASNTDTQYF.

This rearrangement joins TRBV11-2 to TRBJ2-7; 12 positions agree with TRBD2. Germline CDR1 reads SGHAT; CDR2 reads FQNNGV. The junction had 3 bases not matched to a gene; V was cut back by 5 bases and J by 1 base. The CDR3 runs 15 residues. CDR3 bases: TGTGCCAGCAGCCAGGGGACTAGCGGGTCCTACGAGCAGTACTTC. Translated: CASSQGTSGSYEQYF. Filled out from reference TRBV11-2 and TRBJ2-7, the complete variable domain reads EAGVAQSPRYKIIEKRQSVAFWCNPISGHATLYWYQQILGQGPKLLIQFQNNGVVDDSQLPKDRFSAERLKGVDSTLKIQPAKLEDSAVYLCASSQGTSGSYEQYFGPGTRLTVT.

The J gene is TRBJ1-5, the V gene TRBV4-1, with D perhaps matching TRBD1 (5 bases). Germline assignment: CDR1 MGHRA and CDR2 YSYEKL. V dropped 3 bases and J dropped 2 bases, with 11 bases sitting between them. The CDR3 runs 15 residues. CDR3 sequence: CASSQIGEGNQPQHF. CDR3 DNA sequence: TGCGCCAGCAGCCAGATAGGGGAAGGCAATCAGCCCCAGCATTTT.

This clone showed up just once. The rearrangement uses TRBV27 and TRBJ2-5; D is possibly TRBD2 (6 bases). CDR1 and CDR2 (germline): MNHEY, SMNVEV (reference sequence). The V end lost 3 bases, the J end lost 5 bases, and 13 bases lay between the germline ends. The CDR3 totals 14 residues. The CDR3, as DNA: TGTGCCAGCAGTTTCACCGGGACTTGGGAGACCCAGTACTTC. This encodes CASSFTGTWETQYF.

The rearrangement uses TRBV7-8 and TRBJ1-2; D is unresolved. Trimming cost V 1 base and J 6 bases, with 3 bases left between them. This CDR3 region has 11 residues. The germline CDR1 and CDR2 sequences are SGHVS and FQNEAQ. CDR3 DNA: TGTGCCAGCAGCTTAGGGGATGGCTACACCTTC. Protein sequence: CASSLGDGYTF.

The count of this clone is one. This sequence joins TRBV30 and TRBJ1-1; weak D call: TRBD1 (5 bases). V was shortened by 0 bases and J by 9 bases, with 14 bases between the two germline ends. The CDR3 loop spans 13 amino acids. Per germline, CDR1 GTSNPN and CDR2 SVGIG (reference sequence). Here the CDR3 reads CAWSVRGAFQAFF. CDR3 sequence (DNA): TGTGCCTGGAGTGTTAGGGGAGCCTTTCAAGCTTTCTTT.

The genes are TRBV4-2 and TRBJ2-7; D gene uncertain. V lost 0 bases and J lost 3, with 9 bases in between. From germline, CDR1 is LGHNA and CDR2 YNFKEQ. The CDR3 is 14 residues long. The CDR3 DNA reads TGTGCCAGCAGCCAAGAATCGGCGTTCTACGAGCAGTACTTC. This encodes CASSQESAFYEQYF.

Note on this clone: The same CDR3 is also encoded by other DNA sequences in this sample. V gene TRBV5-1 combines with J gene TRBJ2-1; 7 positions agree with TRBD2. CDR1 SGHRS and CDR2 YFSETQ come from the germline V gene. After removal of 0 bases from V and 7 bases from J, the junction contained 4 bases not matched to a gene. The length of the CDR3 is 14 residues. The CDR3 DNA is TGCGCCAGCAGCTTGGTTAGCGGGCCTAATGAGCAGTTCTTC. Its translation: CASSLVSGPNEQFF.

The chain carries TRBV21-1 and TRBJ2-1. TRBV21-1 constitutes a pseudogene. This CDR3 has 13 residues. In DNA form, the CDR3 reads TGTGCCAGCACCCGAGACGGAAACAATGAGCAGTTCTTC. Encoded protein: CASTRDGNNEQFF.

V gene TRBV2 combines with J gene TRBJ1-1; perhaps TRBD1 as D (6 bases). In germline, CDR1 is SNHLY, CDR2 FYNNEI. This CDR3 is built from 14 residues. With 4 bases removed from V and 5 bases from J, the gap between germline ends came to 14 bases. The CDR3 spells CASSGGRGRTEAFF. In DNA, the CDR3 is TGTGCCAGCAGTGGGGGCAGGGGAAGGACTGAAGCTTTCTTT.

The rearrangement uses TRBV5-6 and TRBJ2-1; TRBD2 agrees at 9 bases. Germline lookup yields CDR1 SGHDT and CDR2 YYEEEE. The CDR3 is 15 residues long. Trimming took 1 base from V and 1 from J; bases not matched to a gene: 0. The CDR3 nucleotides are TGTGCCAGCAGCTTGAGCGGGAGGTCCTACAATGAGCAGTTCTTC. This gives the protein CASSLSGRSYNEQFF.

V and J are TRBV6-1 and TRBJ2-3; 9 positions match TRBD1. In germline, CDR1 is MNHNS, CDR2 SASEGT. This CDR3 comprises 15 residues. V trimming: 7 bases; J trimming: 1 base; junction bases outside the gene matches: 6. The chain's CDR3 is CASTPRTGGTDTQYF. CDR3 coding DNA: TGTGCCAGCACCCCTCGGACAGGGGGCACAGATACGCAGTATTTT.

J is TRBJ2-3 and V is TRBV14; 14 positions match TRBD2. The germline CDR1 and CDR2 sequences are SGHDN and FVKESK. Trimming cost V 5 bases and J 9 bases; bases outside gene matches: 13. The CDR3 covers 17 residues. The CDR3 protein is CASSLRTTSGGDGTQYF. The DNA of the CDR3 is TGTGCCAGCAGCTTGAGAACGACTAGCGGGGGGGACGGAACGCAGTATTTT.

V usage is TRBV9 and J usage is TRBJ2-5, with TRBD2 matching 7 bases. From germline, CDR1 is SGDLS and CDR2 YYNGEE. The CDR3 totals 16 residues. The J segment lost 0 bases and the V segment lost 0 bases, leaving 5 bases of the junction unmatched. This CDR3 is CASSVGVAGNQETQYF. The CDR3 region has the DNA TGTGCCAGCAGCGTAGGTGTAGCGGGCAACCAAGAGACCCAGTACTTC.

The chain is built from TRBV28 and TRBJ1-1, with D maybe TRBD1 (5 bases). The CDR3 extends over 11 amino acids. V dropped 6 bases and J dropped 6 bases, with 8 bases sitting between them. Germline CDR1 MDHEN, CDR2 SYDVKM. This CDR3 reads CASRGRPEAFF. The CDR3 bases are TGTGCCAGCAGGGGGCGGCCTGAAGCTTTCTTT.

CDR3 protein: CASSLEAGDHQPQHF. The CDR3 nucleotides are TGTGCCAGCAGCTTAGAGGCAGGGGACCATCAGCCCCAGCATTTT. The rearrangement joins TRBV11-2 to TRBJ1-5; D might be TRBD1 (6 bases). The ends were cut back, 0 bases at V and 5 bases at J, with 11 bases in the middle. From germline, CDR1 is SGHAT and CDR2 FQNNGV. CDR3 length: 15 residues.

CDR3 sequence (DNA): TGTGCCAGCAAACACCTGGACAGGGGTAGGAACACCATATATTTT. It encodes CASKHLDRGRNTIYF. The chain joins TRBV6-1 to TRBJ1-3, with 9 bases fitting TRBD1. Germline V gives CDR1 MNHNS, CDR2 SASEGT. The CDR3 extends over 15 amino acids. V lost 7 bases and J lost 7; bases outside the gene matches: 11.

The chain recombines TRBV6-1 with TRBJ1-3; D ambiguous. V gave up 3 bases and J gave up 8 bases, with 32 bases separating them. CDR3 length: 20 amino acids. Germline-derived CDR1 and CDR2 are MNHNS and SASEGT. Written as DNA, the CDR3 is TGTGCCAGCAGTGATACGTTGCCTGGGCCCACGACCTCCGTGGCCCACACCATATATTTT. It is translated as CASSDTLPGPTTSVAHTIYF.

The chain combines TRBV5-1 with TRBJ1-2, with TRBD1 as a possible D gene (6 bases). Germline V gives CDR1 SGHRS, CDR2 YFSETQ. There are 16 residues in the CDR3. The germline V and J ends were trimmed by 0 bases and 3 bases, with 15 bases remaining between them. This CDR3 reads CASSLDSGGQDYGYTF. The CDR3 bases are TGCGCCAGCAGCTTGGATAGTGGGGGGCAGGACTATGGCTACACCTTC.

The CDR3 is CASSYSGFTEAFF. In nucleotides, the CDR3 is TGTGCCAGCAGTTACTCAGGGTTTACTGAAGCTTTCTTT. The chain carries TRBV6-5 and TRBJ1-1; D is undetermined. CDR3 size: 13 residues. V was shortened by 0 bases and J by 5 bases, with 7 bases between the two germline ends. Looked up from germline, CDR1 is MNHEY and CDR2 is SVGAGI.

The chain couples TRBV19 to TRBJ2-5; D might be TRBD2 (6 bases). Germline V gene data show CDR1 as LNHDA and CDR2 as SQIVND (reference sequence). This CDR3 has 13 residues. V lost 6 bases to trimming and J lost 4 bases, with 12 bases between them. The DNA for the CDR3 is TGTGCCAGTAGGAGGACCGGGGGAGAGACCCAGTACTTC. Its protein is CASRRTGGETQYF.

This CDR3 reads CASSLGRSGANVLTF. CDR3 nucleotides: TGTGCCAGCAGTTTGGGACGCTCTGGGGCCAACGTCCTGACTTTC. This rearrangement joins TRBV6-6 to TRBJ2-6; D possibly uses TRBD1 or TRBD2 (5 bases each). The CDR3 extends over 15 amino acids. With 4 bases removed from V and 0 bases from J, the gap between germline ends came to 7 bases. Germline V gene sequence: CDR1 MNHNY, CDR2 SVGAGI (reference sequence).

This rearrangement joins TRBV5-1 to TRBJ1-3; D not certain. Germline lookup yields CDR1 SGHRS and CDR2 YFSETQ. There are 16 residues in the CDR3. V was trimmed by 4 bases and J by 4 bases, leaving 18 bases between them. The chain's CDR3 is CASSPLLGPKGNTIYF. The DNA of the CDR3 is TGCGCCAGCAGCCCCCTGCTAGGTCCTAAGGGAAACACCATATATTTT.

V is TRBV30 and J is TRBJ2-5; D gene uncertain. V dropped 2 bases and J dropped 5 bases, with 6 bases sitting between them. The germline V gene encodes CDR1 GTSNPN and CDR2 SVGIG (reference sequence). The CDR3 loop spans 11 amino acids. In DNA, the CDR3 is TGTGCCTGGAGTCCCGGGGAGACCCAGTACTTC. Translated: CAWSPGETQYF.

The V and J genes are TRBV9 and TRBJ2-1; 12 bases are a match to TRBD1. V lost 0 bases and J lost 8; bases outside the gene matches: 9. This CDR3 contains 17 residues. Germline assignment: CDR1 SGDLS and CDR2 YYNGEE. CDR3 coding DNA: TGTGCCAGCAGCGTAGGACCCGGGACAGGGGGCTTCGATGAGCAGTTCTTC. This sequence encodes CASSVGPGTGGFDEQFF.

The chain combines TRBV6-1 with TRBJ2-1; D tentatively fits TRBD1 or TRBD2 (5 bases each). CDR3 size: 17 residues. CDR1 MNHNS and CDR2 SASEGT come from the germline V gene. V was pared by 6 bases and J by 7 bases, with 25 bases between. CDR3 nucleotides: TGTGCCAGCAGCGAACTACCGGGACCAAATTTCGATAATGAGCAGTTCTTC. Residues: CASSELPGPNFDNEQFF.

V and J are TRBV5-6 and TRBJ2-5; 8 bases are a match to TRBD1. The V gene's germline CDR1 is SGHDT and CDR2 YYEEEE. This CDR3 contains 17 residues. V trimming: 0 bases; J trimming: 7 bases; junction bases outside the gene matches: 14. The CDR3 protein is CASSLDSGGRGQRTQYF. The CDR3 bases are TGTGCCAGCAGCTTGGATTCTGGCGGCAGGGGGCAGCGGACCCAGTACTTC.